This TCR beta chain was observed in a study of cytomegalovirus exposure and HLA in healthy donors. Study observations and caveats: A reported reduction in N-insertions relative to the approximately 670-donor mean was seen in an Asian-associated ancestry cluster in a later analysis. When analyzed later, the rates of TCR association showed variation by HLA locus, with DRB1 the most and HLA-C the fewest. A later analysis found common viral pathogens apparently linked to several of the most significant clusters.

Germline values: CDR1 SGHNT, CDR2 YYREEE (reference sequence). There are 16 residues in the CDR3. V trimming: 2 bases; J trimming: 4 bases; junction bases outside the gene matches: 5. A note on this clone: No antigen is known for it.

The study ran its PCR with 60 Vbeta and 13 Jbeta primers. TCRdb's table, derived via immunoSEQ multiplex PCR, lists solely in-frame clones and lacks some. Of around 100,000 clones in the sample, roughly three quarters were seen once. The sequence derives from a man aged 45-65 years in good health and CMV-seropositive. This chain connects TRBV5-4 to TRBJ2-4; 11 bases are shared with TRBD1. The sequencing input was PBMCs. This chain's CDR3 is CASSFGQGASKNIQYF. Here the CDR3 DNA reads TGTGCCAGCAGCTTCGGACAGGGGGCCTCTAAAAACATTCAGTACTTC. The variable domain in full, completed from reference TRBV5-4 and TRBJ2-4, reads ETGVTQSPTHLIKTRGQQVTLRCSSQSGHNTVSWYQQALGQGPQFIFQYYREEENGRGNFPPRFSGLQFPNYSSELNVNALELDDSALYLCASSFGQGASKNIQYFGAGTRLSVL.